The 2 T cell receptor beta chains listed next were all sequenced from one sample in a study of brain T cells in children with intractable seizures. Regarding time point: blood from clinic visit 5 months post-surgery; TSC patient then seizure free. Assay: immunoSEQ multiplex PCR; the TCRdb copy retains only in-frame clones and omits some. The top ten clones hold roughly 5.8% of a sample with 340,000 or so clones, roughly 93% of them seen once. Sequenced here: peripheral blood, sampled less than 6 months after surgery. The origin of the receptors is a boy under two years old with tuberous sclerosis and intractable seizures.

This clone has a handful of counts. The chain has TRBV19 and TRBJ1-5; a weak D match, TRBD1 (5 bases). The CDR3 totals 11 residues. Trimming stripped 6 bases from V and 6 bases from J, with 6 bases between. CDR1 and CDR2 (germline): LNHDA, SQIVND (reference sequence). In nucleotides, the CDR3 is TGTGCCAGTAGCGGGGGTCAGCCCCAGCATTTT. This translates into CASSGGQPQHF.

The table lists this clone with a count of one. This chain connects TRBV29-1 to TRBJ2-1, with D possibly matching TRBD1 (6 bases). The germline CDR1 and CDR2 sequences are SQVTM and ANQGSEA. The CDR3 has 16 residues. V was trimmed by 1 base and J by 0 bases, leaving 13 bases between them. The CDR3 DNA follows: TGCAGCGTTGAAGGTGGACAGCCTCGCTCCTACAATGAGCAGTTCTTC. This encodes CSVEGGQPRSYNEQFF.